One and the same sample provided the 18 T cell receptor beta chains below, sequenced in a study of spatial heterogeneity in lung cancer. Indicated time point: sample taken at primary tumor resection. Extraction of whole RNA from tumor, nontumor lung or frozen PBMC preceded unsorted sequencing. TCRdb ran MiXCR on the 5' RACE reads and lists one entry per CDR3 protein. The table lists tens of thousands of distinct CDR3 sequences, 6% to 9% of them singletons. Here the sequenced sample was PBMCs, taken at surgery. The receptors here all came from a female donor with early-stage non-small cell lung cancer.

This clonotype was found a few times. The chain has TRBV9 and TRBJ2-3; no firm D call. The V end lost 4 bases, the J end lost 0 bases, and 12 bases lay between the germline ends. The CDR3 is 15 amino acids. CDR1 is SGDLS and CDR2 is YYNGEE in the germline V gene. The CDR3 nucleotides read TGTGCCAGCAGCCCAGGAGCTACCAGCACAGATACGCAGTATTTT. Translated: CASSPGATSTDTQYF.

This clonotype was picked up many times. V and J are TRBV7-7 and TRBJ2-1; TRBD1 matches at 7 bases. CDR1 SSHAT and CDR2 FNYEAQ come from the germline V gene (reference sequence). CDR3 length: 14 amino acids. V shed 2 bases and J 6 bases; nucleotides not matched to a gene: 4. CDR3 protein: CASSLRQGSNEQFF. DNA for the CDR3: TGTGCCAGCAGCTTACGACAGGGAAGCAATGAGCAGTTCTTC. The full variable domain, completed using reference TRBV7-7 and TRBJ2-1, is GAGVSQSPRYKVTKRGQDVTLRCDPISSHATLYWYQQALGQGPEFLTYFNYEAQPDKSGLPSDRFSAERPEGSISTLTIQRTEQRDSAMYRCASSLRQGSNEQFFGPGTRLTVL.

In its sample, this clonotype was seen a few times. The chain carries TRBV7-2 and TRBJ2-2; D is perhaps TRBD1 (6 bases). Per the germline V gene, CDR1 is SGHTA and CDR2 is FQGNSA. Trimming cost V 1 base and J 9 bases, with 15 bases left between them. CDR3 size: 15 residues. CDR3 in amino acids: CASSLVGSTGRELFF. The CDR3 coding sequence is TGTGCCAGCAGCTTAGTTGGGAGTACAGGGCGGGAGCTGTTTTTT.

Ten or more counts support this clonotype. V and J are TRBV7-2 and TRBJ2-1; D is possibly TRBD2 (6 bases). Germline assignment: CDR1 SGHTA and CDR2 FQGNSA. The CDR3 totals 16 residues. The V end lost 1 base, the J end lost 3 bases, and 13 bases lay between the germline ends. The CDR3 is CASSLGLAGFYNEQFF. As DNA, the CDR3 is TGTGCCAGCAGCTTAGGATTGGCGGGGTTCTACAATGAGCAGTTCTTC.

This sequence joins TRBV9 and TRBJ1-2, with 7 bases that match TRBD1. This CDR3 has 15 residues. V lost 4 bases, J lost 4 bases, and 10 bases stayed unmatched. Looked up from germline, CDR1 is SGDLS and CDR2 is YYNGEE. This chain's CDR3 is CASSQQGYPSYGYTF. The CDR3 coding sequence is TGTGCCAGCAGCCAACAGGGGTACCCTAGCTATGGCTACACCTTC.

This clonotype was detected ten times or more. The CDR3 DNA is TGTGCCAGCAGTGTCGACAGGGGGCTTAGCAATGAGCAGTTCTTC. Translation: CASSVDRGLSNEQFF. The chain links TRBV2 to TRBJ2-1; TRBD1 agrees at 10 bases. CDR1 and CDR2 from the germline V gene are SNHLY and FYNNEI. The trim removed 4 bases at V and 6 bases at J, leaving 6 bases unmatched. The CDR3 consists of 15 residues.

This clonotype was recorded many times. The V gene is TRBV5-8, the J gene TRBJ2-3; the D call may be TRBD1 or TRBD2 (6 bases each). Germline V gives CDR1 SGHTS, CDR2 YDEGEE. CDR3 size: 17 residues. V lost 7 bases, J lost 2 bases, and 23 bases lay in between. The CDR3 sequence: CASCSPRGGPFTDTQYF. The CDR3 region has the DNA TGTGCCAGCTGTTCCCCCAGGGGAGGCCCGTTCACAGATACGCAGTATTTT.

This clonotype was detected many times. In DNA, the CDR3 is TGTGCCAGCAGTTTATTAGGGATGAACACTGAAGCTTTCTTT. Translated: CASSLLGMNTEAFF. The chain joins TRBV28 to TRBJ1-1, with unresolved D. The CDR3 totals 14 residues. The V gene lost 1 base and the J gene lost 0 bases, with 6 bases spanning the gap. Germline V gene lookup returns CDR1 MDHEN and CDR2 SYDVKM.

This clonotype was detected ten times or more. V gene TRBV5-1 combines with J gene TRBJ1-2; TRBD1 agrees at 7 bases. V trimming: 2 bases; J trimming: 1 base; junction bases outside the gene matches: 5. This CDR3 comprises 15 residues. Germline V lookup: CDR1 SGHRS, CDR2 YFSETQ. The CDR3 coding sequence is TGCGCCAGCAGCTTCGGGACAGACCTTAACTATGGCTACACCTTC. Translating gives CASSFGTDLNYGYTF.

This clonotype has only a few counts. The chain links TRBV28 to TRBJ2-2, with TRBD1 identical over 7 bases. The CDR3 runs 16 residues. The ends lost 4 bases at V and 4 bases at J; junction bases unmatched: 9. Germline V gene data show CDR1 as MDHEN and CDR2 as SYDVKM. Here the CDR3 reads CASSSTGPGGTGELFF. In DNA, the CDR3 is TGTGCCAGCAGTTCGACAGGGCCTGGGGGCACCGGGGAGCTGTTTTTT.

In this sample, this clonotype turned up a few times. The chain combines TRBV7-9 with TRBJ2-7; possibly TRBD1 for D (6 bases). Germline V lookup: CDR1 SEHNR, CDR2 FQNEAQ (reference sequence). Between the trimmed V and J ends, which lost 5 bases and 4 bases, there was a span of 15 bases. The CDR3 sequence is 14 residues long. The CDR3 region is CASSPLDRRYEQYF. The CDR3 nucleotides are TGTGCCAGCAGCCCTCTTGACAGGAGGTACGAGCAGTACTTC.

Turning to this clonotype: A read error is possible here, since a much larger clone lies one base away. The chain carries TRBV7-9 and TRBJ1-2; 8 nucleotides agree with TRBD1. Trimming removed 5 bases from V and 7 bases from J; junction bases left unmatched: 9. This CDR3 spans 14 amino acids. CDR1 is SEHNR and CDR2 is FQNEAQ in the germline V gene (reference sequence). The CDR3 reads CASSRTGLVFGYTF. CDR3 coding DNA: TGTGCCAGCAGCCGGACAGGGCTAGTTTTTGGCTACACCTTC.

This clonotype was seen at least ten times. V gene TRBV6-5 combines with J gene TRBJ2-4, with unresolved D. This CDR3 has 18 amino acids. From germline, CDR1 is MNHEY and CDR2 SVGAGI. Trimming pared 6 bases from V and 0 bases from J, leaving 21 bases between. The CDR3 here is CASRSTIGSSLAKNIQYF. The CDR3 bases are TGTGCCAGCAGATCAACTATCGGCAGTAGTTTAGCCAAAAACATTCAGTACTTC.

This clonotype was detected many times. This rearrangement joins TRBV10-3 to TRBJ1-2; 7 positions match TRBD1. The CDR3 runs to 13 residues. CDR1 is ENHRY and CDR2 is SYGVKD in the germline V gene. Trimming took 5 bases from V and 8 from J; bases not matched to a gene: 8. The CDR3, as DNA: TGTGCCATCAGTCGTGGACAGGCTGAGGGCTACACCTTC. It is translated as CAISRGQAEGYTF.

The chain couples TRBV7-9 to TRBJ2-3; D is undetermined. The CDR3 has 11 amino acids. Germline CDR1 reads SEHNR; CDR2 reads FQNEAQ (reference sequence). Trimming removed 1 base from V and 9 bases from J, with 5 bases in between. The chain's CDR3 is CASSLEWTQYF. Written as DNA, the CDR3 is TGTGCCAGCAGCTTAGAATGGACGCAGTATTTT.

The CDR3 DNA reads as TGTGCCAGCAAACCCTGGGGGGGGAGAACCACCGGGGAGCTGTTTTTT. This encodes CASKPWGGRTTGELFF. The J gene is TRBJ2-2, the V gene TRBV27, with 7 positions matching TRBD2. The germline V gene encodes CDR1 MNHEY and CDR2 SMNVEV (reference sequence). The CDR3 runs to 16 residues. V lost 7 bases to trimming and J lost 4 bases; unmatched junction nucleotides: 12.

The chain has TRBV20-1 and TRBJ2-3; TRBD2 agrees at 14 bases. CDR1 DFQATT and CDR2 SNEGSKA come from the germline V gene (reference sequence). Trimming took 3 bases from V and 3 from J; bases not matched to a gene: 2. The CDR3 loop spans 15 amino acids. CDR3 sequence: CSASRTSGGTDTQYF. In DNA, the CDR3 is TGCAGTGCTAGTCGGACTAGCGGGGGGACAGATACGCAGTATTTT.

This clonotype has ten or more counts. V gene TRBV28 combines with J gene TRBJ1-3; possible D gene TRBD1, 6 bases. The CDR3 loop spans 14 amino acids. The V gene lost 9 bases and the J gene lost 4 bases, with 16 bases spanning the gap. Germline V gene sequence: CDR1 MDHEN, CDR2 SYDVKM. CDR3: CASKIPGTGNTIYF. Written as DNA, the CDR3 is TGTGCCAGTAAAATTCCCGGGACAGGAAACACCATATATTTT.